Below, one TCR beta chain is given with its context. Its specificity is not known. The sample is drawn from a study of T cell responses to AZD1222 COVID-19 vaccine. Study findings and constraints: At baseline, just a handful of AZD1222 recipients tested seropositive. Spike as a whole was targeted by vaccine-associated CD4 TCRs, dominant at 160-218 and 743-854. Samples come after the peak T cell response, not at day 14.

Assay used: immunoSEQ multiplex PCR; TCRdb lists only in-frame clones, some missing. The sample has around 180,000 clones; around 89% are singletons. Trimming cost V 3 bases and J 3 bases, with 15 bases left between them. CDR1 is LGHDT, CDR2 YNNKEL, per germline (reference sequence). The CDR3 extends over 15 amino acids. The sequence was obtained from an adult who received the AZD1222 COVID-19 vaccine. The sequencing here drew on peripheral blood, taken 28 days after the second AZD1222 dose. The V and J genes are TRBV3-1 (or the pseudogene TRBV3-2) and TRBJ2-7; D remains unclear. The CDR3 DNA reads TGTGCCAGCAGCCAGCCTGGCGGCTTTTACTACGAGCAGTACTTC. Translation gives CASSQPGGFYYEQYF.